The clone carrying this T cell receptor beta chain came up many times. Its antigen is unknown. The sample is drawn from a study of glioma-infiltrating T cells. The study's findings and limits: Gliomas, especially low-grade, showed above-expected tissue-blood divergence; non-neoplastic patients showed below. Very few CDR3 sequences were shared between tissue and blood.

TCR alpha and beta CDR3 regions were amplified from RNA using iRepertoire nested multiplex PCR. Tissue mRNA or PBMC total RNA, roughly 95-400 ng, went into one-step reverse transcription and amplification. TCRdb recomputed calls from the multiplex PCR reads with MiXCR, one row per CDR3 protein. The sample holds some 99,000 distinct CDR3 sequences; 20% to 25% are singletons and the top ten take around 30%. Looked up from germline, CDR1 is LGHNA and CDR2 is YNFKEQ. The CDR3 totals 12 residues. Trimming shortened V by 5 bases and J by 5 bases, and 10 bases separated the two germline ends. The sample taken for sequencing was glioma tissue, nonneoplastic brain tissue, or PBMCs (not recorded which). This chain uses TRBV4-2 with TRBJ2-7; D is uncertain. The sequence came from a human donor with low-grade glioma or glioblastoma, undergoing nonglioma brain surgery, or in good health (not recorded which). The CDR3, as DNA: TGTGCCAGCAGCATAACCCCCCACGAGCAGTACTTC. It yields the protein CASSITPHEQYF.